This T cell receptor (beta chain) stems from a study of blood T cell repertoires in COVID-19. At the level of the study: Nucleic acid was either cDNA or gDNA, and it came from T cells, B-cell-depleted T cells, or PBMCs.

The germline gives CDR1 SNHLY, CDR2 FYNNEI. The CDR3 extends over 15 amino acids. The V end was cut by 4 bases, the J end by 3 bases, with 15 bases between. Assay: immunoSEQ multiplex PCR; the TCRdb copy retains only in-frame clones and omits some. This table has roughly 250,000 clones, roughly 84% appearing once. This chain links TRBV2 with TRBJ1-2; D is ambiguous. Sequencing was done on a sample of peripheral blood. The TCR originated in a person between 65 and 79 years old with COVID-19, enrolled during active disease. The CDR3 nucleotides read TGTGCCAGCAGTGGGCCGGGAGATGCTGACTATGGCTACACCTTC. It is translated as CASSGPGDADYGYTF.